The entry below describes one T cell receptor (beta chain). No antigen is known for it. No much larger clone is present one base from it, and per-base qualities are unavailable. This sample stems from a study of cytomegalovirus exposure and HLA in healthy donors listed by TCRdb under 2017. Some background on the complete study: In an earlier analysis of approximately 640 of the donors, less than 350 Gb of sequence data and some 100 million unique TCR beta sequences from about 180 million T cells were reported. Around 320 gigabases of sequencing data and tens of millions of unique TCR sequences were included in an early release covering about 600 HLA-typed donors. Of the approximately 400 genotyped donors, about 84% fell in the genetic ancestry cluster associated with self-reported Caucasian donors. The study was designed to test whether signatures of past pathogen exposure could be identified by cataloging public T cell receptors. The study profiled the T cell repertoires of 550 to 700 subjects by immunosequencing and related them to cytomegalovirus serostatus. In addition to the first cohort of 666 subjects, a separate validation cohort of 120 different subjects was used. To predict cytomegalovirus infection status, the study combined high-throughput TCR immunosequencing, statistical association of individual TCRs with disease status, and machine learning. A later analysis re-analyzed previously published TCR beta repertoires from hundreds of donors and added high-resolution HLA genotyping to study TCR occurrence patterns. Rather than using new phenotypic data, the later analysis identified candidate immune exposures from TCR beta sequences and from how often those sequences occurred across donors. In an earlier analysis of about 590 of the donors, high-throughput TCR beta sequencing was used to judge whether each TCR beta V gene segment behaved as functional or pseudogenic. Alongside the repertoire data, information on donor age, sex, ethnicity and CMV serostatus was compiled. A later genetic analysis took genome-wide SNP genotypes for about three fifths of the 666 donors and used that subset as a discovery cohort. Every discovery cohort repertoire had been produced on one sequencing platform. Class I and class II HLA loci were covered by the typing at four-digit resolution. The number of typed donors differed by locus: about 620-640 for A, B, C, DRB1 and DQB1; 522 for DQA1; over 600 for DPA1; and 400 to 480 for DPB1. Roughly five DR-DQ haplotypes were treated as single units for association and clustering because of strong linkage in the cohort. Among around 400 genotyped donors of the cohort, an average of approximately 230,000 unique TCR beta nucleotide sequences were sequenced per donor, around a sixth of them non-productive.

Preparation of the library involved the immunoSEQ multiplex PCR assay. A mixture of 60 forward primers for TCR Vbeta segments and 13 reverse primers for TCR Jbeta segments was used in the multiplex PCR. Amplification of the CDR3 region of rearranged TCR beta genes was performed with a multiplex PCR assay on genomic DNA. The amplified TCR beta libraries were sequenced on the Illumina HiSeq System as 87-base-pair reads. Under the source paper's analysis protocol: A later analysis counted around 72 million unique TCR beta chains across the 666 repertoires, and some 11 million of these chains were shared by at least two donors. To remove PCR and sequencing errors, raw reads were error-corrected and collapsed into unique sequences using a nearest-neighbor algorithm that merged closely related sequences. Alignment of CDR3 sequences to IMGT reference sequences was used to assign V, D and J gene segments. For a sequence to be retained, a match of at least six nucleotides was required to both a V gene segment and a J gene segment. A rearrangement was called productive if the CDR3 had no stop codons and remained in frame with V and J, and every other rearrangement was called non-productive. CDR3 was defined by IMGT convention, running from the second conserved V-encoded cysteine to the conserved J-encoded phenylalanine. Sequences without an unambiguous match to a single V gene segment were excluded from the earlier analysis of several hundred of the donors. An earlier analysis of a few hundred of the donors classified V segments as functional when productive rearrangements were above 56.7% and as segregating when the standard deviation between donors was above 5%. A statistical classification framework was developed to diagnose cytomegalovirus status using the catalog of TCR beta chain sequences. V and J gene assignment, in a later analysis, came from comparing TCR nucleotide sequences with IMGT/GENE-DB human TR gene sequences. In a later analysis, CDR3 sequences and most-parsimonious VDJ recombination scenarios were assigned using the TCRdist pipeline. In a later analysis, each TCR beta chain was defined by its CDR3 amino acid sequence together with its V-gene family, and reads without a unique V-gene family were excluded. A later analysis removed 450 to 600 highly shared, low-generation-probability nucleotide sequences to deal with suspected cross-contamination and a sequencing artifact. For each public chain, a later analysis derived a clonal expansion index from normalized ranks of inferred template counts within each repertoire. In a later analysis, generation probabilities were computed using a VDJ recombination model fitted to out-of-frame rearrangements, and the results were checked against IGoR. In a later analysis, TCR-TCR, TCR-HLA and TCR-CMV co-occurrence was scored with hypergeometric tests, and a repertoire-size bias correction was applied to TCR pairs. To estimate false discovery rates, a later analysis permuted the HLA or CMV assignments 20 times. In a later analysis, co-occurring TCRs were grouped using DBSCAN, with TCRdist sequence similarity added in when clustering inside HLA-allele-positive subsets. Repertoires with fewer than 30,000 or more than 120,000 public chains were left out of co-occurrence clustering, as were about 5 repertoires with anomalous nucleotide sharing. Drawn from immuneACCESS, this table holds only the in-frame rearrangements with V and J called that TCRdb kept. Clones are partly lost; checked studies trace under half to an unresolved V gene and leave the rest unexplained. The DNA was the basis for D and trimming; V, J and clone size are from that table. Across this sample there are around 220,000 clones, with roughly four fifths seen only once. Roughly 0.22% of the sample is in the top ten clones.

Study-wide findings and limitations: When HLA alleles, especially DR and DQ, strongly co-occurred, TCR associations were difficult to assign to individual alleles. In a later analysis, HLA-associated TCR beta chains showed more clonal expansion and lower generation probabilities than non-associated chains that were equally common. CMV serostatus was the only immune exposure information available for the cohort. The presence/absence analyses assumed that sequencing depth was roughly uniform across donors, and that assumption may not be true. According to a later analysis, parvovirus B19, influenza, CMV and Epstein-Barr virus appeared linked to several top co-occurrence clusters. It was suggested by the authors that the approach could potentially be generalized to other disease states and immunological phenotypes. In a later genetic analysis, fewer N-insertions in productive TCRs were reported among donors in an Asian-associated ancestry cluster than the 666-donor mean. In an earlier analysis of about 600 of the donors, most TCR beta V segments appeared in productive rearrangements about 87% or about 30% of the time, broadly matching IMGT annotations. In a later genetic analysis, a missense DCLRE1C variant was associated with V-gene and J-gene trimming of TCR beta chains, and the association was replicated in an independent cohort. In vitro tests confirmed that a few of the cytomegalovirus-associated TCR beta chains recognize cytomegalovirus antigens. The study gave a list of over 150 TCR beta chains associated with cytomegalovirus. Most TCR sequences were observed very rarely across donors, whereas some public TCRs were present in many individuals. Correlated functional status among segregating V segments might reflect linkage disequilibrium, but an unknown experimental factor could not be ruled out. Because HLA typing was unavailable for some donors at each locus, only the typed subset was used in association tests. According to a later analysis, TCR association rates differed among HLA loci, with DRB1 alleles showing the most associated TCRs and HLA-C alleles showing the fewest. A further reported finding was that TCR beta sequences accurately predicted the HLA-A and HLA-B alleles for most subjects in the first cohort. The classifier was reported to diagnose cytomegalovirus status with high specificity and sensitivity in both the original and validation cohorts. The earlier analysis of 587 of the donors excluded roughly 17 rarely observed V segments, including chromosome 9 orphons, because counts were too low. Because the 87-base-pair reads could not distinguish some IMGT-functional V segments, including TRBV6-2 and TRBV6-3, those segments were excluded. The cohort was sequenced for TCR beta chains only, and without alpha or paired-chain data the features that could be detected were limited. A group of highly shared sequence variants was considered likely to be a technical artifact of the sequencing pipeline. A later analysis found that most CMV-associated TCR beta chains appeared HLA-restricted, with HLA associations seemingly driven largely by CMV exposure. At a false discovery rate of 0.05, a later analysis linked around 15,000 TCR beta sequences to specific HLA alleles.

In total, about 650 healthy bone marrow donors made up the cohort. Cohort members were all nominally healthy when sampled, although unrecorded immune exposures were likely present. The donor was CMV seronegative and was included in the group of about 400 seronegative cohort members. A peripheral blood sample was provided by each donor, and peripheral blood mononuclear cells were used for TCR beta sequencing. Genomic DNA extraction from the blood cell samples was performed with the Qiagen DNeasy Blood Extraction Kit. As encoded in the germline V gene, CDR1 is SGHTA while CDR2 is FQGNSA. The CDR3 has 14 amino acids, counting the end cysteine and phenylalanine. The CDR3 DNA has 42 bases and is translated from base 1. V is cut back by 5 bases and J by 1 base, with 2 bases in the junction unmatched.

This TCR was sampled from a girl aged 2-10 years in good health and CMV-seronegative. Input material: PBMCs. The sequence links TRBV7-2 to TRBJ1-1; TRBD1 matches 9 bases in the middle. The nucleotides read TGTGCCAGCAGCCCGGACAGGGGGAACACTGAAGCTTTCTTT. Its product reads: CASSPDRGNTEAFF.